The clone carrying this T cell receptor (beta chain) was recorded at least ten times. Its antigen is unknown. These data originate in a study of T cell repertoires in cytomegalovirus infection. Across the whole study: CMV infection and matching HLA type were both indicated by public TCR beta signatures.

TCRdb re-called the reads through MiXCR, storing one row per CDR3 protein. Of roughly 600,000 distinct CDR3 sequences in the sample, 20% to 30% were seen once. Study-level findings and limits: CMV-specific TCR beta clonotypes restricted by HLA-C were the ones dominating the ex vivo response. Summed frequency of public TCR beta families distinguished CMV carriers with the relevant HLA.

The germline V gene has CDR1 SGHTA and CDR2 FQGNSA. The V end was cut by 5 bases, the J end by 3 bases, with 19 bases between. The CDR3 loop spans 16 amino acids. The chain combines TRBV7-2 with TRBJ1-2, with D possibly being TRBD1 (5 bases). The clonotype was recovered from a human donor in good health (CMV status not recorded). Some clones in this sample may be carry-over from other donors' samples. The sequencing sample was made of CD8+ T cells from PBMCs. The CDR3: CASSPSAGAHDYGYTF. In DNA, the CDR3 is TGTGCCAGCAGCCCCTCGGCTGGGGCGCACGACTATGGCTACACCTTC.